This entry concerns a single T cell receptor (beta chain). No cognate antigen has been identified for it. No base quality values were provided; no much bigger clone lies one nucleotide off. Library preparation used the immunoSEQ multiplex PCR assay. Imported from immuneACCESS, the table was reduced by TCRdb to in-frame sequences with V and J called. These copies leave out some clones; in studies compared against another copy, an unresolved V gene accounts for under half, and the cause of the remainder is not known. In this sample the table shows around 81,000 clones, just under 95% of which occur a single time. The top ten clones comprise roughly 3.3% of the sample. This record comes from a study of T cell changes during pregnancy in multiple sclerosis (dated by TCRdb to between 2017 and 2020). Some background on the complete study: The study looked at changes in the T cell repertoire across pregnancy in women with multiple sclerosis.

The V end gives up 1 base and the J end 0 bases, leaving 2 bases in the junction not matched to a gene. Reading the germline V gene (reference sequence) gives CDR1 LNHDA and CDR2 SQIVND. The CDR3, from cysteine to phenylalanine, totals 15 residues. CDR3 DNA only is kept here, 45 bases in frame from base 1. The chain joins TRBV19 to TRBJ2-7; 8 bases in between match TRBD1. The sample here was peripheral blood, taken after pregnancy. This TCR was sampled from a female donor in good health, enrolled as a control in a pregnancy study. The CDR3 in this case is CASSIGGTGSYEQYF. The bases are TGTGCCAGTAGTATAGGGGGGACAGGCTCCTACGAGCAGTACTTC.